This entry lists 24 T cell receptor beta chains sequenced from one sample in a study of tumor-infiltrating lymphocytes in primary liver carcinoma. Extraction of RNA together with DNA used roughly 18-32 mg of unsorted bulk tissue. With roughly 540 ng total RNA as template and a constant-region primer, TCR beta cDNA was made. What produced the TCR beta libraries was three nested multiplex PCR rounds using slightly modified ARM-PCR. With TRBV1-TRBV30 forward primers and a C-beta reverse primer, the first two PCR rounds were run for 9 to 10 cycles each. Each CDR3 protein is one row after TCRdb ran MiXCR on the multiplex PCR reads. This repertoire shows around 56,000 distinct CDR3 sequences, about two thirds found once; its top ten account for roughly three fifths. Sequencing input: liver tumor tissue from sampling region 2. The sample's subset: tumor region T2, inferior pole. These receptors all come from a middle-aged man with primary liver carcinoma and hepatitis B virus infection.

This clonotype was seen once. One junction end disagrees with the germline gene, perhaps due to a read error. The chain employs TRBV4-1 and TRBJ2-1; D not resolved. Germline CDR1 reads MGHRA; CDR2 reads YSYEKL. The CDR3 totals 15 residues. The CDR3 DNA reads TGCACCAGCAGCCCGCTCGATAACAACAACGATGAGCAGTTCTTC. Translated: CTSSPLDNNNDEQFF.

The chain links TRBV29-1 to TRBJ1-5, with D perhaps TRBD1 (6 bases). The CDR3 covers 13 residues. The germline CDR1 and CDR2 sequences are SQVTM and ANQGSEA. The DNA of the CDR3 is TGCAACCTTCGAGCAGGGGACAATCAGCCCCAGCATTTT. This codes for CNLRAGDNQPQHF. Full variable domain (remainder filled in from reference TRBV29-1 and TRBJ1-5): SAVISQKPSRDICQRGTSLTIQCQVDSQVTMMFWYRQQPGQSLTLIATANQGSEATYESGFVIDKFPISRPNLTFSTLTVSNMSPEDSSIYLCNLRAGDNQPQHFGDGTRLSIL.

With regard to this clonotype: Mismatch with germline at one junction end may stem from a read error. The chain joins TRBV4-1 to TRBJ2-3, with 7 bases aligning to TRBD2. Germline V gene lookup returns CDR1 MGHRA and CDR2 YSYEKL. The CDR3 is 14 residues long. In DNA form, the CDR3 reads TGCCCCAGCAGCCTACAAAGCGGGGAAGATACGCAGTATTTT. As protein: CPSSLQSGEDTQYF.

This clonotype was seen repeatedly, ten times or more. This rearrangement joins TRBV28 to TRBJ1-1, with no clear D. The CDR3 spans 17 residues. Trimming removed 1 base from V and 4 bases from J, with 19 bases in between. The germline CDR1 and CDR2 sequences are MDHEN and SYDVKM. This chain's CDR3 is CASSLYRGGSLGTEAFF. The CDR3 nucleotides read TGTGCCAGCAGTTTATATCGAGGCGGGTCCCTCGGCACTGAAGCTTTCTTT.

The chain combines TRBV6-5 with TRBJ2-7; D could derive from TRBD1 or TRBD2 (6 bases each). CDR3 length: 13 amino acids. V lost 6 bases and J lost 9, with 18 bases in between. Germline V CDR1 and CDR2: MNHEY, SVGAGI. The CDR3 spells CASRKATGTGQYF. The CDR3 DNA sequence: TGTGCCAGCAGAAAGGCCACAGGGACTGGGCAGTACTTC.

Comment on this clonotype: Germline and junction disagree at one end, which may indicate a read error. This chain connects TRBV6-2 or TRBV6-3 to TRBJ1-1; the D gene is possibly TRBD1 (5 bases). Germline V CDR1 and CDR2: MNHEY, SVGEGT. CDR3 length equals 15 residues. CDR3 amino acids: CASNPIGTPMAEAFF. CDR3 nucleotides: TGTGCCAGCAATCCAATAGGGACGCCCATGGCTGAGGCTTTCTTT.

As to this clonotype: A much larger clonotype is one base distant, so this may be a read error. The V and J genes are TRBV28 and TRBJ2-1; D may match TRBD1 or TRBD2 (5 bases each). Between the trimmed V and J ends, which lost 10 bases and 4 bases, there was a span of 14 bases. The CDR3 contains 13 residues. Per the germline V gene, CDR1 is MDHEN and CDR2 is SYDVKM. CDR3 nucleotide sequence: TGTGCCATCACCACCGAGGGGTACAATGAGCAGTTCTTC. Amino acids: CAITTEGYNEQFF.

Remarks on this clonotype: A junction end diverges from the germline sequence, so it may reflect a read error. The chain carries TRBV10-3 and TRBJ2-5, with D possibly being TRBD1 (5 bases). CDR1 and CDR2 (germline): ENHRY, SYGVKD. This CDR3 has 13 amino acids. DNA for the CDR3: TGTGCCTTCAGTGACAAGGGGCGTGAGACCCAGTACTTC. Its protein is CAFSDKGRETQYF.

Comment on this clonotype: Relative to the germline gene, one junction end is altered; a read error may explain this. This rearrangement joins TRBV11-2 to TRBJ2-5; D possibly uses TRBD1 or TRBD2 (5 bases each). The CDR3 consists of 16 residues. Germline assignment: CDR1 SGHAT and CDR2 FQNNGV. The CDR3 here is CAISQTPGEGKGSQYF. The CDR3 nucleotides read TGTGCCATCAGCCAAACTCCTGGCGAGGGGAAAGGGAGCCAGTACTTC. The full variable domain, its missing parts supplied by reference TRBV11-2 and TRBJ2-5, is EAGVAQSPRYKIIEKRQSVAFWCNPISGHATLYWYQQILGQGPKLLIQFQNNGVVDDSQLPKDRFSAERLKGVDSTLKIQPAKLEDSAVYLCAISQTPGEGKGSQYFGPGTRLLVL.

A remark on this clonotype: The junction does not match germline at one end; this may be a read error. CDR3: CNVGGTGQPQHF. The CDR3 nucleotides read TGCAACGTTGGCGGGACGGGGCAGCCCCAGCATTTT. The chain couples TRBV29-1 to TRBJ1-5, with D possibly being TRBD1 (5 bases). The CDR3 totals 12 residues. Germline CDR1 and CDR2: SQVTM and ANQGSEA.

The CDR3 sequence is CASSHVGTGGAAKSYTF. DNA of the CDR3: TGTGCCAGCAGCCATGTAGGGACAGGGGGCGCAGCGAAGAGCTACACCTTC. The rearrangement joins TRBV4-2 to TRBJ1-2; 12 positions match TRBD1. V gave up 3 bases and J gave up 9 bases; unmatched junction bases: 14. The CDR3 loop spans 17 amino acids. Germline V CDR1 and CDR2: LGHNA, YNFKEQ.

Turning to this clonotype: A read error may account for a junction end that differs from germline. The rearrangement joins TRBV29-1 to TRBJ1-1, with D possibly TRBD1 on 5 matching bases. The V gene's germline CDR1 is SQVTM and CDR2 ANQGSEA. The CDR3 extends over 13 amino acids. The CDR3 DNA sequence: TGCATCGTTAAAGCAGGGACGAACGCTGAAGCTTTCTTT. It translates to CIVKAGTNAEAFF.

At least ten counts were recorded for this clonotype. This chain connects TRBV4-1 to TRBJ1-1; D is ambiguous. CDR3 size: 12 residues. The germline gives CDR1 MGHRA, CDR2 YSYEKL. The germline V and J ends were trimmed by 6 bases and 5 bases, with 10 bases remaining between them. CDR3 residues: CASRGLGTEAFF. Here the CDR3 DNA reads TGCGCCAGCAGAGGGCTGGGGACTGAAGCTTTCTTT.

Here the CDR3 DNA reads TGCGCCAGTAGGGAGGACACGAGCGGGGCCGGGGAGCTGTTTTTT. Amino acids: CASREDTSGAGELFF. The chain combines TRBV10-1 with TRBJ2-2; TRBD2 matches 7 bases. The CDR3 contains 15 residues. Germline CDR1 is WNHNN and CDR2 is SYGVQD (reference sequence). J was trimmed by 6 bases and V by 9 bases; bases with no gene match: 13.

This clonotype was seen just once. The junction departs from the called germline gene at one end, perhaps through a read error. The V call is TRBV11-1, the J call TRBJ1-6; tentatively, D is TRBD1 (5 bases). Germline CDR1 reads SGHAT; CDR2 reads FQDESV (reference sequence). This CDR3 region has 13 residues. This CDR3 reads CVSSRTLVPPLHF. The CDR3 DNA sequence: TGTGTCAGCAGCCGGACACTGGTTCCACCCCTCCACTTT. Looking up the rest from reference TRBV11-1 and TRBJ1-6 gives the full variable domain: EAEVAQSPRYKITEKSQAVAFWCDPISGHATLYWYRQILGQGPELLVQFQDESVVDDSQLPKDRFSAERLKGVDSTLKIQPAELGDSAMYLCVSSRTLVPPLHFGNGTRLTVT.

With respect to this clonotype: Germline and junction disagree at one end, which may indicate a read error. The gene calls are TRBV4-3 and TRBJ2-7; D remains unclear. CDR1 is LGHNA, CDR2 YSLEER, per germline. The CDR3 extends over 15 amino acids. The CDR3 DNA sequence: TGCGCCGGCAGCCAAGATTTGTCCTGCTCATACGAGCAGTACTTC. This translates into CAGSQDLSCSYEQYF.

As concerns this clonotype: Germline is not matched at one junction end, which may reflect a read error. The V gene is TRBV4-1, the J gene TRBJ2-1; 9 bases agree with TRBD1. In germline, CDR1 is MGHRA, CDR2 YSYEKL. The CDR3 runs 17 residues. CDR3 region: CASSQGTGRSSCNGQFF. CDR3 nucleotide sequence: TGCGCCAGCAGCCAGGGGACAGGGAGGAGCTCCTGTAATGGGCAGTTCTTC.

A note on this clonotype: The limits of the CDR3 on the DNA are not certain, so only TCRdb's listed CDR3 is given. The chain's CDR3 is CASSVASGSGHNEQIF. The chain recombines TRBV9 with TRBJ2-1; the table's D call TRBD2 went unverified against the DNA. CDR1 and CDR2 (germline): SGDLS, YYNGEE. Termini included, the CDR3 measures 16 amino acids.

For this clonotype: This may stem from a read error, because a much larger clone lies one nucleotide away. The V gene is TRBV28, the J gene TRBJ2-5, with D possibly matching TRBD2 (6 bases). Germline V gene data show CDR1 as MDHEN and CDR2 as SYDVKM. Trimming removed 10 bases at V and 9 bases at J, with 18 bases between. CDR3 length: 12 residues. CDR3 protein: CATLRGGEAQYF. The CDR3, as DNA: TGTGCCACCCTAAGGGGAGGCGAGGCCCAGTACTTC.

To note about this clonotype: A junction boundary mismatches the germline segment, possibly from a read error. This chain uses TRBV6-1 with TRBJ2-1; D unresolved. The CDR3 is made up of 14 amino acids. CDR1 and CDR2 (germline): MNHNS, SASEGT. The CDR3 sequence: CASPIPLSYNEQIF. The CDR3 coding sequence is TGTGCCAGCCCTATTCCGCTCTCCTACAATGAGCAGATCTTC.

V usage is TRBV11-2 and J usage is TRBJ1-2; D is unclear. The ends were cut back, 1 base at V and 7 bases at J, with 10 bases in the middle. Germline V lookup: CDR1 SGHAT, CDR2 FQNNGV. The CDR3 loop spans 13 amino acids. CDR3: CASSLGGPGGYTF. The CDR3 nucleotides are TGTGCCAGCAGCTTAGGAGGGCCTGGTGGCTACACCTTC. The complete variable domain, with remaining parts taken from reference TRBV11-2 and TRBJ1-2, reads EAGVAQSPRYKIIEKRQSVAFWCNPISGHATLYWYQQILGQGPKLLIQFQNNGVVDDSQLPKDRFSAERLKGVDSTLKIQPAKLEDSAVYLCASSLGGPGGYTFGSGTRLTVV.

Points on this clonotype: Just one base apart from a much larger clone, this may be a read error. The V gene is TRBV2, the J gene TRBJ2-1, with D unclear. Germline values: CDR1 SNHLY, CDR2 FYNNEI. V lost 6 bases and J lost 8, with 11 bases in between. The CDR3 contains 12 residues. CDR3 DNA: TGTGCCAGCAGCACTGGGTTGGATGAGCAGTTCTTC. Encoded protein: CASSTGLDEQFF.

The J gene is TRBJ2-7, the V gene TRBV9; a weak D match, TRBD2 (5 bases). Germline values: CDR1 SGDLS, CDR2 YYNGEE. The CDR3 totals 15 residues. Deletions cut 8 bases from V and 3 bases from J, with 21 bases between. The chain's CDR3 is CASSPFYSGDYEQYF. The CDR3 DNA follows: TGTGCCAGTAGTCCTTTCTACAGCGGAGACTACGAGCAGTACTTC.

As to this clonotype: A read error may produce the germline difference seen at one junction end. This chain connects TRBV6-1 to TRBJ2-5, with 9 bases lining up with TRBD1. CDR1 MNHNS and CDR2 SASEGT come from the germline V gene. The CDR3 is 15 residues long. CDR3 DNA: TGTGTCAGCAGCACCTACGGGACAGGGACAAAGACCCAATACTTC. This sequence encodes CVSSTYGTGTKTQYF.